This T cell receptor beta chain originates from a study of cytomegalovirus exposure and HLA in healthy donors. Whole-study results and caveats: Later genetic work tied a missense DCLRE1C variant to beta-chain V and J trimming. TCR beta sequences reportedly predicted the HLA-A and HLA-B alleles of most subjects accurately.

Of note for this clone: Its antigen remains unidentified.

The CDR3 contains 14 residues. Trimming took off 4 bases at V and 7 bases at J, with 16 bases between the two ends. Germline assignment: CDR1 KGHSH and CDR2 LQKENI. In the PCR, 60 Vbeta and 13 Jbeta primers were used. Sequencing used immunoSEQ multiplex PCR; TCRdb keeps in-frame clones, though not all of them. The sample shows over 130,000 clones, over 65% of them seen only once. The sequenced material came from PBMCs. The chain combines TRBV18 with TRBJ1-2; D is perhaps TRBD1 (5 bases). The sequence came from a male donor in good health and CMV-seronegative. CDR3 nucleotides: TGTGCCAGCTCACTCACTGATAGGGGAGGTGGCTACACCTTC. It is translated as CASSLTDRGGGYTF. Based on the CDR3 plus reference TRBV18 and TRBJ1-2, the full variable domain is NAGVMQNPRHLVRRRGQEARLRCSPMKGHSHVYWYRQLPEEGLKFMVYLQKENIIDESGMPKERFSAEFPKEGPSILRIQQVVRGDSAAYFCASSLTDRGGGYTFGSGTRLTVV.